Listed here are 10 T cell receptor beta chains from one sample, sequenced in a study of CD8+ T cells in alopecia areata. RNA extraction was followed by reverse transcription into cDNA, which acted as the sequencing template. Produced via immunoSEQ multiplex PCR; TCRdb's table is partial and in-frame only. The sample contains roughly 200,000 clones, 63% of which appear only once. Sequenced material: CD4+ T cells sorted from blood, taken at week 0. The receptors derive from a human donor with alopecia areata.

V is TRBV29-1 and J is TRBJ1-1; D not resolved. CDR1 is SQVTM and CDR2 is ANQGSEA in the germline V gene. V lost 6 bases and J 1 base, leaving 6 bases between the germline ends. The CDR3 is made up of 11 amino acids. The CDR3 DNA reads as TGCAGCGTGATCAAGAACACTGAAGCTTTCTTT. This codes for CSVIKNTEAFF.

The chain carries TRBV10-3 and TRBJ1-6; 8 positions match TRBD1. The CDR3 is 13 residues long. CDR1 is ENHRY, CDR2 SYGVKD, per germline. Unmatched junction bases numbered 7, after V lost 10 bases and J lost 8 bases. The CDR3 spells CATRTGYDSPLHF. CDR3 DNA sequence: TGTGCCACCAGGACAGGGTACGATTCACCCCTCCACTTT.

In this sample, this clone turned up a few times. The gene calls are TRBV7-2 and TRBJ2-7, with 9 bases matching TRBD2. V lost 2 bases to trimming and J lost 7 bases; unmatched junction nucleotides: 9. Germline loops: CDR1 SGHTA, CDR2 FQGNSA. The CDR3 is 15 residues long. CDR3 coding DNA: TGTGCCAGCAGCTTATATGCGGGGGGGCAAGTAGAGCAGTACTTC. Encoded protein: CASSLYAGGQVEQYF.

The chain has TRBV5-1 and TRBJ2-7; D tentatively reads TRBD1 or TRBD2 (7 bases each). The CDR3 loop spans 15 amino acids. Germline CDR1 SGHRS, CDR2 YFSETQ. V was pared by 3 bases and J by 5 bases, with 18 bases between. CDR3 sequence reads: CASSSAGDRVDEQYF. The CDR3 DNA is TGCGCCAGCAGCTCCGCGGGAGACAGGGTTGACGAGCAGTACTTC.

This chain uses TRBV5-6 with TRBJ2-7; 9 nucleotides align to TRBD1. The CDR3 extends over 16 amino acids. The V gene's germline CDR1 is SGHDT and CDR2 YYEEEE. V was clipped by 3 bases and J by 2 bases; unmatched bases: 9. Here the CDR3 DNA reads TGTGCCAGCAGCTCCCCCGGGACAGGGAATACCTACGAGCAGTACTTC. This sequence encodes CASSSPGTGNTYEQYF.

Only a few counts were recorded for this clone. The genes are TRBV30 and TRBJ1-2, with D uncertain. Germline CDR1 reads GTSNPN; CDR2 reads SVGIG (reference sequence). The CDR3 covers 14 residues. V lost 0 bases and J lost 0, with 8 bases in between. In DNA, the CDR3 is TGTGCCTGGAGTGTCCGTCTTTCTAACTATGGCTACACCTTC. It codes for CAWSVRLSNYGYTF.

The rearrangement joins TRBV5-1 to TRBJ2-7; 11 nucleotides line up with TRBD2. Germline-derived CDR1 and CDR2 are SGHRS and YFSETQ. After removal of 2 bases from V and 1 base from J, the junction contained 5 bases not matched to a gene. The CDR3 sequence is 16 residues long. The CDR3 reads CASSFSSGGFSYEQYF. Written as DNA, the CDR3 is TGCGCCAGCAGCTTCTCTAGCGGGGGGTTTTCCTACGAGCAGTACTTC.

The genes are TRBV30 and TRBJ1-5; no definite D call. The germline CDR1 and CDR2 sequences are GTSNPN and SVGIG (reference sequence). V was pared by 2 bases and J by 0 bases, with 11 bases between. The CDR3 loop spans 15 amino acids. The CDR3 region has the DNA TGTGCCTGGAGTTCGGACTCCTTTAGCAATCAGCCCCAGCATTTT. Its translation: CAWSSDSFSNQPQHF.

CDR3 DNA sequence: TGTGCCAGCAGCGTAAACGGCAACTATGGCTACACCTTC. As protein: CASSVNGNYGYTF. V and J are TRBV9 and TRBJ1-2; no clear D. CDR3 length equals 13 residues. The V gene's germline CDR1 is SGDLS and CDR2 YYNGEE. Trimming cost V 1 base and J 2 bases, with 6 bases left between them.

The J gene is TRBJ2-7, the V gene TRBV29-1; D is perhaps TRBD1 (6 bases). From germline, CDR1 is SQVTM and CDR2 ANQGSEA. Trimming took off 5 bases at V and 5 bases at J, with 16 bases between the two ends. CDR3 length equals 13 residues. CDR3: CSVHRVGMNEQYF. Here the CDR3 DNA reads TGCAGCGTTCACAGGGTGGGTATGAACGAGCAGTACTTC.